These 3 T cell receptor beta chains share one sample of origin, sequenced in a study of CD8 T cells in Susac syndrome. An amount of RNA that ranged from 0.5 to 1 ug was reverse transcribed with random hexamers. TCRdb recomputed calls from the immunoSEQ multiplex PCR reads with MiXCR, one row per CDR3 protein. Among 80,000 to 95,000 distinct CDR3 sequences listed, nearly 95% were seen once. Sample: CD8+ T cells from PBMCs. These receptor sequences come from a human donor with Susac syndrome.

A single count supports this clonotype. This sequence joins TRBV28 and TRBJ2-3; TRBD2 aligns across 11 bases. Germline values: CDR1 MDHEN, CDR2 SYDVKM. Losses at the gene ends were 5 bases for V and 2 bases for J; bases not matched to a gene: 6. The CDR3 covers 16 residues. CDR3 sequence: CASSVTSGIDTDTQYF. The CDR3 nucleotides read TGTGCCAGCAGTGTGACTAGCGGGATCGACACAGATACGCAGTATTTT. The variable domain in full, completed from reference TRBV28 and TRBJ2-3, reads DVKVTQSSRYLVKRTGEKVFLECVQDMDHENMFWYRQDPGLGLRLIYFSYDVKMKEKGDIPEGYSVSREKKERFSLILESASTNQTSMYLCASSVTSGIDTDTQYFGPGTRLTVL.

The DNA of the CDR3 is TGTGCCAGCAGCAGGGGGGCCGCAGATACGCAGTATTTT. This codes for CASSRGAADTQYF. The chain links TRBV7-2 to TRBJ2-3; D is tentatively TRBD1 or TRBD2 (6 bases each). Germline CDR1 reads SGHTA; CDR2 reads FQGNSA. V lost 5 bases to trimming and J lost 4 bases, with 10 bases between them. The CDR3 spans 13 residues.

This rearrangement joins TRBV28 to TRBJ2-5; 8 bases fit TRBD1. The DNA end favors TRBJ2-7, so the J call may be wrong. This CDR3 is 14 amino acids long. Germline V gene lookup returns CDR1 MDHEN and CDR2 SYDVKM. The CDR3 sequence is CASSLIRGHAEQYF. CDR3 coding DNA: TGTGCCAGCAGTTTAATCAGGGGGCATGCCGAGCAGTACTTC.